The source of this T cell receptor beta chain is a study of Ad26.COV2.S vaccination and SARS-CoV-2 variants. The sample's treatment: roughly 19 received Ad26.COV2.S at low or high dose, single or two shots; roughly five received placebo; per-sample allocation not given. Material that was analyzed had been drawn on day 63 after the first vaccine or placebo injection. V was pared by 7 bases and J by 3 bases, with 6 bases between. CDR1 is MNHEY and CDR2 is SVGAGI in the germline V gene. The CDR3 is 12 amino acids. The protocol was immunoSEQ multiplex PCR, while the TCRdb copy is restricted to in-frame clones and leaves out a portion. The sample carries roughly 380,000 clones, roughly 90% recorded once.

The specimen was peripheral blood, collected in a trial of Ad26.COV2.S vaccine versus placebo. The chain carries TRBV6-5 and TRBJ1-4; D perhaps matches TRBD1 (5 bases). This clonotype was obtained from a person aged 18-60 years who received the Ad26.COV2.S COVID-19 vaccine or a placebo. The CDR3 region has the DNA TGTGCCAGCACGGGGGCTAATGAAAAACTGTTTTTT. Protein sequence: CASTGANEKLFF.